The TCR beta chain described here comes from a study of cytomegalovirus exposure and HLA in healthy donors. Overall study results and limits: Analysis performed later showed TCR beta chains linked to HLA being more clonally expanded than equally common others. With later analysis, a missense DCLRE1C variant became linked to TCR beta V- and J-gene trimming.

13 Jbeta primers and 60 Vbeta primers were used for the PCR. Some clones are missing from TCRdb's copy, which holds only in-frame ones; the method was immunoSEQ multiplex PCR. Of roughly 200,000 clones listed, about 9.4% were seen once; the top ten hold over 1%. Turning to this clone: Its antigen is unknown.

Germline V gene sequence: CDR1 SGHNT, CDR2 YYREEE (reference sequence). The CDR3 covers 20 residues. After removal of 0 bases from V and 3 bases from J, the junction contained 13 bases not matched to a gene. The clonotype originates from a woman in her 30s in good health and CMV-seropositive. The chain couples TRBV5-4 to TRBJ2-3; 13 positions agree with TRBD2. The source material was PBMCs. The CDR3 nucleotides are TGTGCCAGCAGCTTGGTAGGACTAGCGGGAGTAAGGGGGGGGACAGATACGCAGTATTTT. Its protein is CASSLVGLAGVRGGTDTQYF.